These T cell receptor beta chains were read from a single sample in a study of blood T cell repertoires in COVID-19. The method was immunoSEQ multiplex PCR; TCRdb's version includes in-frame clones alone and lacks a portion of them. The data contain approximately 210,000 clones, about 85% of them singletons. The sequencing sample was made of peripheral blood. The receptors here all came from a man in his 70s with acute or convalescent COVID-19. Each CDR3 is given with its conserved first and last residue. A D gene is named only where the DNA matches it firmly. For some rows the clone size is stated as once, few or many, or as a class when expanded; others skip it.

v_gene	abundance	d_gene	j_gene	CDR3aa	CDR3nt
TRBV10-3	-	-	TRBJ2-1	CAISVNPGVEGEQFF	TGTGCCATCAGTGTAAACCCGGGAGTGGAAGGTGAGCAGTTCTTC
TRBV6-5	few	TRBD2	TRBJ2-3	CAVGREGRDTQYF	TGTGCCGTCGGGCGGGAGGGCCGAGATACGCAGTATTTT
TRBV28	-	-	TRBJ1-2	CASTLTGIGYTF	TGTGCCAGCACCCTTACAGGGATTGGCTACACCTTC
TRBV29-1	-	TRBD1	TRBJ1-2	CSVGQGPRNYGYTF	TGCAGCGTTGGACAGGGGCCTAGAAACTATGGCTACACCTTC
TRBV19	-	TRBD1	TRBJ1-2	CASSIVGTGDGYTF	TGTGCCAGTAGTATTGTGGGGACAGGGGATGGCTACACCTTC
TRBV5-1	-	TRBD2	TRBJ2-1	CASSSWTSGSGFGNEQFF	TGCGCCAGCAGCTCCTGGACTAGCGGGAGTGGGTTTGGCAATGAGCAGTTCTTC
TRBV9	-	-	TRBJ2-3	CASSVDYFDTQYF	TGTGCCAGCAGCGTAGACTATTTCGATACGCAGTATTTT
TRBV29-1	once	-	TRBJ2-5	CSVGSGGETQYF	TGCAGCGTTGGTTCCGGGGGAGAGACCCAGTACTTC
TRBV6-5	-	-	TRBJ2-5	CASSYDASEVETQYF	TGTGCCAGCAGTTACGATGCTAGCGAGGTGGAGACCCAGTACTTC
TRBV3-1/TRBV3-2	-	TRBD2	TRBJ2-7	CASSPGLADSYEQYF	TGTGCCAGCAGCCCGGGACTAGCGGACTCCTACGAGCAGTACTTC
TRBV5-5	-	-	TRBJ1-5	CASSFSPNQPQHF	TGTGCCAGCAGCTTTAGTCCCAATCAACCCCAGCATTTT
TRBV19	-	TRBD2	TRBJ2-1	CASTRSGGASYNEQFF	TGTGCCAGCACCCGTTCGGGGGGGGCGTCCTACAATGAGCAGTTCTTC
TRBV5-4	-	TRBD1	TRBJ2-3	CASSLEGQGATNTQYF	TGTGCCAGCAGCTTGGAAGGACAGGGGGCAACGAATACGCAGTATTTT
TRBV7-9	-	TRBD1	TRBJ2-7	CASSPGQGAGEQYF	TGTGCCAGCAGCCCCGGACAGGGGGCTGGCGAGCAGTACTTC
TRBV7-8	-	TRBD1	TRBJ1-5	CASSDPGQGIMPQHF	TGTGCCAGCAGCGACCCGGGACAGGGGATAATGCCCCAGCATTTT
TRBV7-2	-	-	TRBJ1-5	CASSLSRVYQPQHF	TGTGCCAGCAGCTTATCGAGGGTTTATCAGCCCCAGCATTTT
TRBV5-1	once	-	TRBJ1-5	CASSLDAGNRPQPQHF	TGCGCCAGCAGCTTGGACGCGGGTAATAGGCCTCAGCCCCAGCATTTT
TRBV18	-	-	TRBJ1-3	CASSPPGSPGNTIYF	TGTGCCAGCTCACCACCGGGCAGTCCTGGAAACACCATATATTTT
TRBV7-8	-	-	TRBJ1-3	CASSLAGLSLGNTIYF	TGTGCCAGCAGCTTAGCGGGACTGAGTCTTGGAAACACCATATATTTT
TRBV9	-	-	TRBJ2-5	CASSEGGTTSSQETQYF	TGTGCCAGCAGCGAGGGGGGGACGACTAGCAGCCAAGAGACCCAGTACTTC
TRBV6-5	-	TRBD1	TRBJ2-7	CASNSGTGLYEQYF	TGTGCCAGCAACTCCGGGACAGGATTATACGAGCAGTACTTC
TRBV6-5	-	-	TRBJ1-1	CASRRLNTEAFF	TGTGCCAGCAGGCGGTTGAACACTGAAGCTTTCTTT
TRBV9	-	TRBD2	TRBJ2-1	CASSVTRTSGRENNEQFF	TGTGCCAGCAGCGTCACGAGGACTAGCGGGAGGGAAAACAATGAGCAGTTCTTC
TRBV7-8	-	-	TRBJ2-7	CASSLGYGSVSYEQYF	TGTGCCAGCAGCTTAGGGTACGGGAGTGTCTCCTACGAGCAGTACTTC